The present T cell receptor beta chain was sequenced within a study of blood T cell repertoires in COVID-19. About the research overall: Researchers got acute and convalescent COVID-19 samples from the United States, Italy and Spain. Sample material is recorded as cDNA or gDNA derived from T cells, B-cell-depleted T cells, or PBMCs.

This clone was counted a single time. Per the study methods: How many nucleated cells were present was estimated from reference gene primer amplification. This table comes from immunoSEQ multiplex PCR, and its TCRdb copy is limited to in-frame clones, with some not included. V and J calls plus clone size are reproduced from that table; the DNA served to infer D and trimming. The data contain some 170,000 clones, about three quarters of them seen just once; the ten biggest clones take up 8.6%. This CDR3 is built from 17 residues. The V end was cut by 1 base, the J end by 4 bases, with 20 bases between. The germline gives CDR1 SGHDN, CDR2 FVKESK.

This receptor was taken from a woman between 50 and 59 years old with active or convalescent COVID-19. J is TRBJ2-7 and V is TRBV14; possible D gene TRBD2, 6 bases. The specimen was peripheral blood. For the CDR3, the DNA is TGTGCCAGCAGCCAAGTCGGGTCGGGAGTATGGGATTACGAGCAGTACTTC. Protein sequence: CASSQVGSGVWDYEQYF.